This T cell receptor (beta chain) comes out of a study of CD8 T cells in Susac syndrome. Germline CDR1 reads DFQATT; CDR2 reads SNEGSKA (reference sequence). The CDR3 is 13 residues long. The V and J ends lost 6 bases and 5 bases respectively, with 14 bases between them. A quantity of about 0.45 to 1 ug RNA underwent reverse transcription using random hexamers. One entry per CDR3 protein, called by TCRdb with MiXCR from the immunoSEQ multiplex PCR reads. This table has approximately 150,000 distinct CDR3 sequences, approximately 95% appearing once. This TCR derives from a human donor with multiple sclerosis. The chain recombines TRBV20-1 with TRBJ2-1, with D maybe TRBD1 (5 bases). Source material: CD4+ T cells from PBMCs. CDR3 DNA: TGCAGTGCCAAGGGGTACGGAGACAATGAGCAGTTCTTC. Translated: CSAKGYGDNEQFF.